This section outlines one T cell receptor (beta chain) sequence together with its context. This sample was included in a study of T cell changes during pregnancy in multiple sclerosis. The germline V and J ends were trimmed by 1 base and 6 bases, with 19 bases remaining between them. Germline V gene lookup returns CDR1 LNHDA and CDR2 SQIVND (reference sequence). The CDR3 extends over 17 amino acids. Produced via immunoSEQ multiplex PCR; TCRdb's table is partial and in-frame only. Of around 26,000 clones listed, roughly nine tenths are singletons. The rearrangement links TRBV19 to TRBJ1-5; possible D gene TRBD1, 5 bases. The sequencing used CD8+ T cells from peripheral blood mononuclear cells, collected in the second trimester of pregnancy. The TCR originated in a female donor with multiple sclerosis, enrolled in a pregnancy study. In nucleotides, the CDR3 is TGTGCCAGTAGTATAGGTCTGGGACTCGAGAGGGGTCAGCCCCAGCATTTT. Protein product: CASSIGLGLERGQPQHF.